This T cell receptor beta chain was found in a study of regulatory T cells in long-lasting Graves disease. Specified time point: newly diagnosed GD, antithyroid drugs for less than 3 months. Scientists built the TCR library using RNA that was extracted from PBMCs. Arm-PCR of CDR3 regions and iRepertoire HTBI primers were used to build TCR beta libraries. TCRdb fed the multiplex PCR reads into MiXCR, producing one record per CDR3 protein. The profile shows hundreds of thousands of distinct CDR3 sequences, 15% to 20% of them singletons. The CDR3 has 16 residues. Germline CDR1 reads SGHAT; CDR2 reads FQNNGV. The junction had 12 bases not matched to a gene; V was cut back by 7 bases and J by 4 bases. This clonotype has a count of ten or more. The same data also went into a second study, on T cells in Graves' hyperthyroidism and ophthalmopathy. That work contributes: The blood repertoire included most of the expanded thyroid clonotypes above 0.001. Model output signaled ophthalmopathy a median roughly 6 months ahead of onset.

The genes are TRBV11-2 and TRBJ2-3, with 9 bases identical to TRBD1. The sample was peripheral blood mononuclear cells (PBMCs), taken at new diagnosis, from a patient treated with antithyroid drugs. This clonotype was obtained from a woman aged 35-60 years with Graves disease. The CDR3 DNA follows: TGTGCCAGCAACTCTCGGGACAGGGTGGCCGCAGATACGCAGTATTTT. This translates into CASNSRDRVAADTQYF.